This TCR beta chain was obtained from a study of T cell responses to AZD1222 COVID-19 vaccine. Sequencing was performed with immunoSEQ multiplex PCR; in TCRdb, only in-frame clones are kept and a portion is missing. The sample yields over 150,000 clones, just under 95% seen once. This CDR3 has 13 residues. Trimming took 6 bases from V and 4 from J; bases not matched to a gene: 5. The germline gives CDR1 MNHEY, CDR2 SVGAGI. This clone was seen just once. The sample here was peripheral blood, taken 28 days after the second dose of the MenACWY control vaccine. The chain is built from TRBV6-5 and TRBJ2-7; TRBD2 agrees at 8 bases. The sequence derives from an adult who received the MenACWY meningococcal vaccine as a control. This chain's CDR3 is CASRLSGGYEQYF. The CDR3 bases are TGTGCCAGCAGACTATCGGGGGGGTACGAGCAGTACTTC.